The rows below give T cell receptor beta chains drawn from one sample of a study of blood T cell repertoires in COVID-19. This table comes from immunoSEQ multiplex PCR, and its TCRdb copy is limited to in-frame clones, with some not included. This table holds some 87,000 clones, about 81% found once. What was sequenced was peripheral blood. These receptors came from a human donor in a cohort sampled during active COVID-19. Each CDR3 is given with its conserved first and last residue. D genes are given only for firm matches. A clone size is listed for some rows: how often the clone was seen (once, few, many), or a class if it is expanded.

>TRBJ2-3|TRBD2|once|TRBV6-5
TGTGCCAGCAGTTTCGGACTAGGACGGTCCACAGATACGCAGTATTTT
CASSFGLGRSTDTQYF
>TRBJ2-3|-|once|TRBV5-1
TGCGCCAGCAGCTCGGGGCGGGGGCCCCAATCTAGAGATACGCAGTATTTT
CASSSGRGPQSRDTQYF
>TRBJ2-2|-|few|TRBV5-5
TGTGCCAGCAGCCCCCGGACAGTTTCGAACACCGGGGAGCTGTTTTTT
CASSPRTVSNTGELFF
>TRBJ1-1|-|once|TRBV3-1/TRBV3-2
TGTGCCAGCAGCCACGGTGGTGAAGCTTTCTTT
CASSHGGEAFF
>TRBJ1-2|-|-|TRBV27
TGTGCCAGCAGTTCAAACCGGGCCCGGGGTGGCTACACCTTC
CASSSNRARGGYTF
>TRBJ2-7|TRBD1|-|TRBV6-5
TGTGCCAGCAGTTACAGGGGACAGGGTCCCTCCTACGAGCAGTACTTC
CASSYRGQGPSYEQYF
>TRBJ2-5|TRBD1|-|TRBV19
TGTGCCAGTAGTACCATGGGACAGATCCAAGAGACCCAGTACTTC
CASSTMGQIQETQYF
>TRBJ2-7|TRBD1|once|TRBV19
TGTGCCAGTAGCCTCGGGACAGGGGCCCGCGAGCAGTACTTC
CASSLGTGAREQYF
>TRBJ1-3|-|-|TRBV10-1
TGCGCCAGCAGTGAGTCGAGGATCTCTGGAAACACCATATATTTT
CASSESRISGNTIYF
>TRBJ2-2|TRBD2|few|TRBV7-9
TGTGCCAGCAGCTTAGTTCGGGGGGACACCGGGGAGCTGTTTTTT
CASSLVRGDTGELFF
>TRBJ1-2|TRBD1|-|TRBV7-2
TGTGCCAGCAGCTCCGGGGGACAGGGGGCTAGGGACTATGGCTACACCTTC
CASSSGGQGARDYGYTF
>TRBJ1-1|TRBD1|-|TRBV18
TGTGCCAGCTCACCACTGGGACAGGGGAAGGCTGAAGCTTTCTTT
CASSPLGQGKAEAFF
>TRBJ1-3|TRBD1|-|TRBV18
TGTGCCAGCTCCCATACGACAGGGGACTCTGGAAACACCATATATTTT
CASSHTTGDSGNTIYF
>TRBJ2-2|TRBD2|few|TRBV6-6
TGTGCCAGCAGTTCCGGGACTAGCGGGAAGCTGTTTTTT
CASSSGTSGKLFF
>TRBJ2-7|TRBD1|-|TRBV5-1
TGCGCCAGCACCTTATTCGGACAGGGGGCGGTCGAGCAGTACTTC
CASTLFGQGAVEQYF
>TRBJ1-2|TRBD1|-|TRBV5-1
TGCGCCAGCAGCCCCGGGACAGGGGCGAGGTATGGCTACACCTTC
CASSPGTGARYGYTF
>TRBJ2-5|-|-|TRBV6-5
TGTGCCAGCAGTTACTCGATGGGACTCCAGACCCAGTACTTC
CASSYSMGLQTQYF
>TRBJ1-1|TRBD1|-|TRBV7-9
TGTGCCAGCAGCCTTAGACAGGGGGCAGGTTTGAACACTGAAGCTTTCTTT
CASSLRQGAGLNTEAFF
>TRBJ2-7|TRBD1|-|TRBV7-8
TGTGCCAGCAGCCTGAGGGGACAGTCCTACGAGCAGTACTTC
CASSLRGQSYEQYF
>TRBJ2-2|-|-|TRBV6-5
TGTGCCAGCAGTTTGAATGGCGAGGGAATCACCGGGGAGCTGTTTTTT
CASSLNGEGITGELFF
>TRBJ1-2|-|once|TRBV9
TGTGCCAGCAGGCGCACGGGGTTTGGCTACACCTTC
CASRRTGFGYTF
>TRBJ1-4|-|-|TRBV29-1
TGCAGCGTTGGTGGACGGAGGAATGAAAAACTGTTTTTT
CSVGGRRNEKLFF
>TRBJ2-7|TRBD1|-|TRBV7-8
TGTGCCAGCAGGAAGAACAGGGGGCCTTCCTACGAGCAGTACTTC
CASRKNRGPSYEQYF
>TRBJ1-1|-|-|TRBV7-2
TGTGCCAGCAGCTTGGACAGCATAAACACTGAAGCTTTCTTT
CASSLDSINTEAFF
>TRBJ2-7|-|-|TRBV11-2
TGTGCCAGCAGCCTAGCCGGTTGGGGCAACTCCTACGAGCAGTACTTC
CASSLAGWGNSYEQYF
>TRBJ2-2|-|-|TRBV9
TGTGCCAGCAGCGTAAGGGGCTTAAACACCGGGGAGCTGTTTTTT
CASSVRGLNTGELFF
>TRBJ2-3|TRBD2|-|TRBV11-2
TGTGCCAGCAGCTTGGGGGTAGCGGGGGTAGGGACAGATACGCAGTATTTT
CASSLGVAGVGTDTQYF
>TRBJ2-5|TRBD1|-|TRBV12-5
TGTGCTAGTGGGGTTGGGACAGGGATAGAGACCCAGTACTTC
CASGVGTGIETQYF
>TRBJ1-1|TRBD1|-|TRBV5-1
TGCGCCAGCAGTCCCGGGACAGGGACTGAAGCTTTCTTT
CASSPGTGTEAFF
>TRBJ1-2|-|once|TRBV6-1
TGTGCCAGCAGTGACCCAAGCGGGACACTCTACACCGCGCGCTATGGCTACACCTTC
CASSDPSGTLYTARYGYTF
>TRBJ2-3|TRBD2|-|TRBV7-2
TGTGCCAGCAGCTCAAAAAGGACTAGCGGGGGGGCAGATACGCAGTATTTT
CASSSKRTSGGADTQYF
>TRBJ2-3|TRBD2|few|TRBV15
TGTGCCACCAGCAGGTACGGGACTAGCGGGGGCCGCACAGATACGCAGTATTTT
CATSRYGTSGGRTDTQYF
>TRBJ2-7|-|-|TRBV19
TGTGCCAGTAGTCCAGGTGGAGGCTACGAGCAGTACTTC
CASSPGGGYEQYF
>TRBJ2-7|TRBD1|few|TRBV6-2/TRBV6-3
TGTGCCAGCAGTGGGTTGGGACAGCCCTACGAGCAGTACTTC
CASSGLGQPYEQYF
>TRBJ1-2|-|-|TRBV6-6
TGTGCCAGCAGTTTCGCGGAAGTCTATGGCTACACCTTC
CASSFAEVYGYTF
>TRBJ1-2|TRBD1|-|TRBV15
TGTGCCACCAGCAGAGATTACGACAGGGCCTATGGCTACACCTTC
CATSRDYDRAYGYTF
>TRBJ1-5|-|-|TRBV7-3
TGTGCCAGCAGCTTAACTCTCCAGGCGGCGGGGAGAAATCAGCCCCAGCATTTT
CASSLTLQAAGRNQPQHF
>TRBJ2-5|TRBD1|-|TRBV7-3
TGTGCCAGCAGTCCGGGACAGGGATACCAAGAGACCCAGTACTTC
CASSPGQGYQETQYF
>TRBJ1-6|-|-|TRBV5-4
TGTGCCAGCAGCTTGAGGGGGATCGGTTCACCCCTCCACTTT
CASSLRGIGSPLHF
>TRBJ1-5|-|-|TRBV18
TGTGCCAGCTCACCACACCCCGCCGGGGATGGCAATCAGCCCCAGCATTTT
CASSPHPAGDGNQPQHF
>TRBJ2-1|TRBD2|-|TRBV10-3
TGTGCCATCAGAGGTCTAGCGGGGGGGCTGGGTGAGCAGTTCTTC
CAIRGLAGGLGEQFF
>TRBJ1-5|TRBD1|once|TRBV7-9
TGTGCCAGCAGCTTAGCGGGGGGACAGGGTCATCAGCCCCAGCATTTT
CASSLAGGQGHQPQHF
>TRBJ1-3|TRBD1|-|TRBV7-2
TGTGCCAGCAGCCCACTAGGCAGGGGGCCTGGAAACACCATATATTTT
CASSPLGRGPGNTIYF
>TRBJ1-1|-|-|TRBV18
TGTGCCAGCTCACCACCGGGACTTTCGAACACTGAAGCTTTCTTT
CASSPPGLSNTEAFF
>TRBJ1-4|-|-|TRBV6-6
TGTGCCAGCAGAGTACCAGGGTCTGGTGAAAAACTGTTTTTT
CASRVPGSGEKLFF
>TRBJ1-1|-|-|TRBV30
TGTGCCTGGAGCGTGAACACTGAAGCTTTCTTT
CAWSVNTEAFF
>TRBJ1-1|-|-|TRBV7-2
TGTGCCAGCAGCCTCCACCGCGGCAGGGCGAGCACTGAAGCTTTCTTT
CASSLHRGRASTEAFF
>TRBJ1-2|-|-|TRBV11-2
TGTGCCAGCAGCCCATCCGCGGACTCCTCCTATGGCTACACCTTC
CASSPSADSSYGYTF
>TRBJ2-3|-|-|TRBV18
TGTGCCAGCTCACCAGGGCTCACAGATACGCAGTATTTT
CASSPGLTDTQYF
>TRBJ2-7|TRBD1|-|TRBV20-1
TGCAGTGCTAGTGGACAGGGAAGGTGGGAGCAGTACTTC
CSASGQGRWEQYF
>TRBJ2-5|TRBD1|many|TRBV5-6
TGTGCCAGCAGCGTCCGGACAGGGTTCGAGACCCAGTACTTC
CASSVRTGFETQYF
>TRBJ2-2|TRBD1|-|TRBV5-4
TGTGCCAGCAGCCGACAGGGAAGGGCCTCCGGGGAGCTGTTTTTT
CASSRQGRASGELFF
>TRBJ2-2|TRBD2|-|TRBV3-1/TRBV3-2
TGTGCCAGCAGCCAGGAACTAGCGTTGCCCGGGGAGCTGTTTTTT
CASSQELALPGELFF
>TRBJ2-1|TRBD2|-|TRBV18
TGTGCCAGCTCACCACAGCGGGGGGCCCTTTACAATGAGCAGTTCTTC
CASSPQRGALYNEQFF
>TRBJ1-5|-|-|TRBV2
TGTGCCAGCAGTGCGGACTCCCAGAGCAATCAGCCCCAGCATTTT
CASSADSQSNQPQHF
>TRBJ2-7|-|-|TRBV28
TGTGCCAGCAGGGGACAATACGAGCAGTACTTC
CASRGQYEQYF
>TRBJ1-2|TRBD1|-|TRBV6-4
TGTGCCAGCAGTTCGACAGGGAATGGGGACTATGGCTACACCTTC
CASSSTGNGDYGYTF
>TRBJ2-5|TRBD1|-|TRBV5-8
TGTGCCAGCAGCCCCGGACAGGAAGGACTCATAGAGACCCAGTACTTC
CASSPGQEGLIETQYF
>TRBJ1-2|-|medium-sized|TRBV2
TGTGCCAGCAGCCCAGACATTAACTATGGCTACACCTTC
CASSPDINYGYTF